What follows are 26 T cell receptor beta chains derived from one specimen sequenced in a study of CD8 T cells in Susac syndrome (dated by TCRdb to 2018 to 2020). Libraries were constructed by the immunoSEQ multiplex PCR assay. RNA was extracted using the RNeasy kit, and about 0.45 to 1 microgram was reverse transcribed with random hexamers. TCRdb handled the public reads itself, with Q25 trimming in fastp and clone calling in MiXCR, and kept productive beta chains. Identical CDR3 protein sequences are pooled into one entry, listed with their most common genes and DNA. In this sample the table shows around 280,000 distinct CDR3 sequences, around 90% of which occur a single time. The top ten clonotypes cover 0.065% of the sample. Material: CD4+ T cells from PBMCs. These receptors all stem from a human donor with multiple sclerosis.

The chain carries TRBV6-5 and TRBJ1-5; D not resolved. In germline, CDR1 is MNHEY, CDR2 SVGAGI. The CDR3 has 15 amino acids. V lost 0 bases and J 6 bases, leaving 12 bases between the germline ends. CDR3 loop: CASSYSSVGSQPQHF. The CDR3 DNA reads as TGTGCCAGCAGTTACTCTTCGGTCGGCAGTCAGCCCCAGCATTTT.

The genes are TRBV11-2 and TRBJ1-2; D unclear. CDR1 and CDR2 (germline): SGHAT, FQNNGV. CDR3 length: 13 residues. With 5 bases removed from V and 4 bases from J, the gap between germline ends came to 11 bases. DNA for the CDR3: TGTGCCAGCAGCCCGGACGGAATCTATGGCTACACCTTC. Protein sequence: CASSPDGIYGYTF.

The chain joins TRBV6-5 to TRBJ2-7; 9 nucleotides align to TRBD1. V was pared by 6 bases and J by 6 bases, with 12 bases of the junction left unmatched. Germline V CDR1 and CDR2: MNHEY, SVGAGI. This CDR3 contains 15 residues. As DNA, the CDR3 is TGTGCCAGCAGCCTCGGGGGGACAGGGTCTGGCGAGCAGTACTTC. It specifies CASSLGGTGSGEQYF.

The chain couples TRBV29-1 to TRBJ2-1; the D gene is possibly TRBD2 (7 bases). Germline lookup yields CDR1 SQVTM and CDR2 ANQGSEA. V was pared by 5 bases and J by 5 bases, with 10 bases between. CDR3 length: 12 amino acids. The CDR3 bases are TGCAGCGTTAGGGGGGGTCACAATGAGCAGTTCTTC. Translated, it gives CSVRGGHNEQFF.

This clonotype was detected only once. The chain carries TRBV12-3 or TRBV12-4 and TRBJ2-2; tentative D call: TRBD1 (7 bases). Between the trimmed V and J ends, which lost 7 bases and 6 bases, there was a span of 24 bases. The CDR3 totals 17 residues. CDR3 in amino acids: CASTTRQGGPWAGELFF. Here the CDR3 DNA reads TGTGCCAGCACCACCCGCCAGGGGGGACCTTGGGCCGGGGAGCTGTTTTTT.

The chain joins TRBV29-1 to TRBJ2-4, with 10 nucleotides matching TRBD2. There are 14 residues in the CDR3. The germline V gene has CDR1 SQVTM and CDR2 ANQGSEA. With 5 bases clipped from V and 6 bases from J, the junction kept 7 bases outside the gene matches. The CDR3 loop is CSVRVAGGGNIQYF. CDR3 DNA: TGCAGCGTTAGGGTAGCGGGGGGCGGAAACATTCAGTACTTC. The full variable domain, its missing parts supplied by reference TRBV29-1 and TRBJ2-4, is SAVISQKPSRDICQRGTSLTIQCQVDSQVTMMFWYRQQPGQSLTLIATANQGSEATYESGFVIDKFPISRPNLTFSTLTVSNMSPEDSSIYLCSVRVAGGGNIQYFGAGTRLSVL.

Regarding this clonotype: One end of the junction varies from germline; a read error may be responsible. V is TRBV27 and J is TRBJ1-1, with a weak D call TRBD1 (5 bases). Germline assignment: CDR1 MNHEY and CDR2 SMNVEV (reference sequence). CDR3 length equals 12 residues. CDR3 bases: TGTGCCAGCGCCCCTCACGCAGGGAGGCTTGACTTT. This gives the protein CASAPHAGRLDF.

This clonotype was recorded only once. The rearrangement joins TRBV5-1 to TRBJ2-1; 7 nucleotides align to TRBD2. CDR3 length: 17 residues. Unmatched junction bases numbered 12, after V lost 0 bases and J lost 6 bases. Germline V CDR1 and CDR2: SGHRS, YFSETQ. This CDR3 reads CASSLVAGGRISNEQFF. In DNA, the CDR3 is TGCGCCAGCAGCTTGGTGGCTGGCGGGAGAATAAGCAATGAGCAGTTCTTC.

The J gene is TRBJ2-1, the V gene TRBV12-5; tentatively, D is TRBD1 or TRBD2 (6 bases each). Germline values: CDR1 LGHNT, CDR2 FRNRAP. The CDR3 is 16 amino acids. The V gene lost 5 bases and the J gene lost 8 bases, with 22 bases spanning the gap. The CDR3 DNA is TGTGCTAGTGGTGTCCGACCCCTTAACGGGGGCGATGAGCAGTTCTTC. Protein: CASGVRPLNGGDEQFF. Drawing the rest from reference TRBV12-5 and TRBJ2-1, the complete variable domain is DARVTQTPRHKVTEMGQEVTMRCQPILGHNTVFWYRQTMMQGLELLAYFRNRAPLDDSGMPKDRFSAEMPDATLATLKIQPSEPRDSAVYFCASGVRPLNGGDEQFFGPGTRLTVL.

The chain carries TRBV7-6 and TRBJ1-1; 7 bases are shared with TRBD1. The CDR3 sequence is 13 residues long. V lost 1 base, J lost 8 bases, and 4 bases stayed unmatched. Germline V gene data show CDR1 as SGHVS and CDR2 as FNYEAQ. The CDR3 nucleotides are TGTGCCAGCAGCTTAGACCCGGACAGGGAAGCTTTCTTT. Its protein product is CASSLDPDREAFF.

The chain carries TRBV7-6 and TRBJ1-4, with D possibly TRBD1 on 6 matching bases. The CDR3 has 16 residues. Germline V gives CDR1 SGHVS, CDR2 FNYEAQ. V lost 1 base to trimming and J lost 8 bases, with 17 bases between them. The CDR3 protein is CASSLGPGASKEKLFF. DNA for the CDR3: TGTGCCAGCAGCTTAGGTCCAGGGGCGTCGAAGGAAAAACTGTTTTTT.

The chain couples TRBV3-1 to TRBJ2-7; no definite D call. From germline, CDR1 is LGHDT and CDR2 YNNKEL (reference sequence). This CDR3 contains 13 residues. Trimming cost V 1 base and J 1 base, with 5 bases left between them. The CDR3 coding sequence is TGTGCCAGCAGCCAAGTTGGGTCCTACGAGCAGTACTTC. Translating it yields CASSQVGSYEQYF.

This chain connects TRBV12-3 or TRBV12-4 to TRBJ2-7; D is possibly TRBD1 (5 bases). CDR3 size: 15 residues. V was clipped by 5 bases and J by 4 bases, with 18 bases between them. The CDR3 sequence: CASSADWGEAYEQYF. The CDR3 DNA reads as TGTGCCAGCAGTGCCGACTGGGGCGAAGCTTACGAGCAGTACTTC.

This chain links TRBV12-5 with TRBJ2-2; TRBD2 matches 8 bases. The CDR3 has 16 amino acids. Germline assignment: CDR1 LGHNT and CDR2 FRNRAP. The J segment lost 6 bases and the V segment lost 1 base, leaving 7 bases of the junction unmatched. CDR3 coding DNA: TGTGCTAGTGGTTTGGGCAGCGGGAGTCGAGCCGGGGAGCTGTTTTTT. Translating gives CASGLGSGSRAGELFF.

The chain carries TRBV12-3 or TRBV12-4 and TRBJ2-3, with TRBD2 identical over 13 bases. With 6 bases clipped from V and 2 bases from J, the junction kept 2 bases outside the gene matches. This CDR3 contains 15 residues. This CDR3 reads CASRLAGGFTDTQYF. The CDR3 nucleotides are TGTGCCAGCAGACTAGCGGGGGGGTTCACAGATACGCAGTATTTT.

This rearrangement joins TRBV7-3 to TRBJ2-5; 7 nucleotides match TRBD2. The germline V gene has CDR1 SGHTA and CDR2 FQGTGA. Trimming took 2 bases from V and 5 from J; bases not matched to a gene: 11. This CDR3 has 16 residues. The CDR3 sequence is CASSLGASGTGETQYF. The CDR3 DNA sequence: TGTGCCAGCAGCTTAGGGGCTAGCGGCACGGGGGAGACCCAGTACTTC.

This chain links TRBV5-1 with TRBJ1-2; no definite D call. V dropped 3 bases and J dropped 5 bases, with 8 bases sitting between them. CDR1 and CDR2 from the germline V gene are SGHRS and YFSETQ. This CDR3 has 12 amino acids. The CDR3 DNA is TGCGCCAGCAGCTCTGACGCGTATGGCTACACCTTC. It codes for CASSSDAYGYTF.

This chain joins TRBV7-3 and TRBJ2-1; 10 bases match TRBD1. The length of the CDR3 is 16 residues. CDR1 is SGHTA, CDR2 FQGTGA, per germline. V shed 3 bases, J shed 7 bases, and the junction held 9 bases outside the gene matches. The CDR3 DNA reads TGTGCCAGCAGCTTCCGAGAGGGACAGGGGACGAATGAGCAGTTCTTC. This encodes CASSFREGQGTNEQFF.

The CDR3 spells CASSLWTDQETQYF. CDR3 in DNA: TGTGCCAGCTCATTATGGACAGACCAAGAGACCCAGTACTTC. The V call is TRBV18, the J call TRBJ2-5; possible D gene TRBD1, 6 bases. CDR1 is KGHSH, CDR2 LQKENI, per germline. The CDR3 length is 14 residues. V lost 5 bases to trimming and J lost 0 bases, with 10 bases between them. Variable domain in full (rest from reference TRBV18 and TRBJ2-5): NAGVMQNPRHLVRRRGQEARLRCSPMKGHSHVYWYRQLPEEGLKFMVYLQKENIIDESGMPKERFSAEFPKEGPSILRIQQVVRGDSAAYFCASSLWTDQETQYFGPGTRLLVL.

The chain uses TRBV18 and TRBJ1-2; no reliable D call. The germline V gene has CDR1 KGHSH and CDR2 LQKENI. With 2 bases removed from V and 1 base from J, the gap between germline ends came to 5 bases. The CDR3 has 13 amino acids. This chain's CDR3 is CASSPGDNYGYTF. CDR3 DNA: TGTGCCAGCTCACCAGGGGATAACTATGGCTACACCTTC.

This chain uses TRBV2 with TRBJ2-3; D gene unclear. The germline CDR1 and CDR2 sequences are SNHLY and FYNNEI. The CDR3 covers 12 residues. V lost 5 bases and J 3 bases, leaving 6 bases between the germline ends. The chain's CDR3 is CASSLATDTQYF. The CDR3, as DNA: TGTGCCAGCAGTTTGGCGACAGATACGCAGTATTTT.

The rearrangement uses TRBV7-2 and TRBJ1-5; no firm D call. This CDR3 is 14 amino acids long. Trimming removed 4 bases at V and 0 bases at J, with 7 bases between. Germline CDR1 and CDR2: SGHTA and FQGNSA. CDR3 sequence reads: CASSSPYSNQPQHF. In nucleotides, the CDR3 is TGTGCCAGCAGCTCACCCTATAGCAATCAGCCCCAGCATTTT.

The gene calls are TRBV19 and TRBJ1-2, with a weak D call TRBD1 (5 bases). Trimming pared 7 bases from V and 5 bases from J, leaving 20 bases between. CDR3 length equals 15 residues. The germline V gene encodes CDR1 LNHDA and CDR2 SQIVND (reference sequence). CDR3 sequence reads: CASTLPGTAGYGYTF. The CDR3 bases are TGTGCCAGTACACTTCCCGGGACCGCTGGGTATGGCTACACCTTC.

This sequence joins TRBV3-1 and TRBJ2-5, with D hard to call. The CDR3 has 15 amino acids. CDR1 LGHDT and CDR2 YNNKEL come from the germline V gene (reference sequence). Trimming left V 3 bases short and J 5 bases short, with 16 bases between. Here the CDR3 DNA reads TGTGCCAGCAGCCACGCCCCCGGGTCTGGGGAGACCCAGTACTTC. Translation: CASSHAPGSGETQYF.

A single count supports this clonotype. The chain carries TRBV27 and TRBJ2-1, with D possibly matching TRBD1 (5 bases). This CDR3 has 16 residues. V was clipped by 7 bases and J by 4 bases, with 20 bases between them. Germline CDR1 is MNHEY and CDR2 is SMNVEV (reference sequence). The CDR3 nucleotides read TGTGCCAGCATCGGACGAGGCAGGGCCGCTTACAATGAGCAGTTCTTC. Translating gives CASIGRGRAAYNEQFF.

The rearrangement joins TRBV7-2 to TRBJ1-2; 7 bases are a match to TRBD1. The CDR3 totals 12 residues. Trimming removed 6 bases from V and 8 bases from J; junction bases left unmatched: 6. Per germline, CDR1 SGHTA and CDR2 FQGNSA. This CDR3 reads CASSPTGYGYTF. CDR3 bases: TGTGCCAGCAGTCCGACAGGGTACGGCTACACCTTC.